The TCR beta chain described here comes from a study of shared clonotypes between healthy human individuals. Assay: immunoSEQ multiplex PCR; the TCRdb copy retains only in-frame clones and omits some. The sample lists hundreds of thousands of clones, approximately 96% occurring once. As defined, naive CD8 cells were CD45RO-negative and positively selected for CCR7, with terminally differentiated effector memory CD45RA+ cells excluded. This TCR derives from a woman aged 25-40 years in good health. Sequencing used naive CD8+ T cells sorted from blood.

CDR3 DNA sequence: TGTGCCAGCAGCCAAGATCGGAATAGCGGGACCGGGGAGCTGTTTTTT. Its translation is CASSQDRNSGTGELFF. This chain links TRBV14 with TRBJ2-2; 7 nucleotides line up with TRBD2. Germline CDR1 and CDR2: SGHDN and FVKESK. The CDR3 has 16 residues. The J segment lost 5 bases and the V segment lost 0 bases, leaving 6 bases of the junction unmatched.